This TCR beta chain was profiled in a study of blood T cell repertoires in COVID-19. Overall study: PBMCs, B-cell-depleted T cells, or T cells were the source of the cDNA or gDNA that made up the material.

Sequencing was performed with immunoSEQ multiplex PCR; in TCRdb, only in-frame clones are kept and a portion is missing. Among about 220,000 clones listed, 80% were seen once. V was clipped by 5 bases and J by 1 base, with 11 bases between them. CDR3 length equals 15 residues. CDR1 is LNHDA, CDR2 SQIVND, per germline (reference sequence). This rearrangement joins TRBV19 to TRBJ2-2; TRBD1 is a possible D gene (5 bases). Sequencing was done on a sample of peripheral blood. The sequence derives from a human donor in a cohort sampled during active COVID-19. The CDR3 loop is CASSWTNLNTGELFF. CDR3 DNA: TGTGCCAGTAGTTGGACAAACCTGAACACCGGGGAGCTGTTTTTT.